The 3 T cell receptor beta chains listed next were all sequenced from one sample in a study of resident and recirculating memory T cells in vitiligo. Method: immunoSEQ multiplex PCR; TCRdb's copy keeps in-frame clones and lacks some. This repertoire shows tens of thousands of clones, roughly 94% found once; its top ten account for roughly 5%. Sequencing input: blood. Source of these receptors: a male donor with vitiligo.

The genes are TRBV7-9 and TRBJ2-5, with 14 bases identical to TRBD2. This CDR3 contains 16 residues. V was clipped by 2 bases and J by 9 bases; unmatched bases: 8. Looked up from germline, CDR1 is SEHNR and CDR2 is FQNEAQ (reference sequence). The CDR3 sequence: CASSLPGTSGGAAQYF. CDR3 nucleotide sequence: TGTGCCAGCAGCTTACCCGGGACTAGCGGGGGTGCGGCCCAGTACTTC.

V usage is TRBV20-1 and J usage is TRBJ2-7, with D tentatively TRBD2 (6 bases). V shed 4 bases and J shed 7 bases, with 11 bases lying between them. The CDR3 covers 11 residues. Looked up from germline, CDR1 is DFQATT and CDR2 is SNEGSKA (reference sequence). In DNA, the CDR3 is TGCAGTGCTAACCCCGGGGGAGAGCAGTACTTC. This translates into CSANPGGEQYF.

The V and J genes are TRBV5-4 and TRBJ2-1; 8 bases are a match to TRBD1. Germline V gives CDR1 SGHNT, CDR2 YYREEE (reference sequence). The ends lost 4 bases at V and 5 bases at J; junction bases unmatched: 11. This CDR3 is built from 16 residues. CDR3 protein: CASSPRGLNDHNEQFF. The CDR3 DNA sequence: TGTGCCAGCAGCCCCAGGGGGCTCAACGACCACAATGAGCAGTTCTTC.